The sequence of this T cell receptor beta chain was determined in a study of blood T cell repertoires in COVID-19. Study summary: Collection of acute and convalescent COVID-19 samples took place in the United States, Italy and Spain. Sample material is recorded as cDNA or gDNA derived from T cells, B-cell-depleted T cells, or PBMCs.

The CDR3 has 14 amino acids. Germline-derived CDR1 and CDR2 are LGHDT and YNNKEL (reference sequence). V dropped 1 base and J dropped 4 bases, with 8 bases sitting between them. In the source study's methods: Estimates of nucleated cell counts were drawn from the amplification of reference gene primers. Clones were sequenced by immunoSEQ multiplex PCR, and TCRdb holds only the in-frame ones, with some missing. V and J calls and clone size are as listed in that table; D and trimming were resolved from the DNA. The sample has approximately 120,000 clones, about 88% seen once. The clonotype originates from a human donor in a cohort sampled during active COVID-19. The chain employs TRBV3-1 (or the pseudogene TRBV3-2) and TRBJ2-1; the D is unclear. Input material: peripheral blood. The DNA of the CDR3 is TGTGCCAGCAGCCAAGGCAGACAATACAATGAGCAGTTCTTC. Amino acids: CASSQGRQYNEQFF.